This is a list of T cell receptor beta chains from one sample in a study of CD8+ T cells in alopecia areata. Here immunoSEQ multiplex PCR was the method, and the copy in TCRdb shows in-frame clones only, minus some. The table has some 170,000 clones, approximately 65% seen once. The sample consisted of CD8+ T cells sorted from blood, taken at week 0. These receptor sequences come from a human donor with alopecia areata. Each CDR3 is given with its conserved first and last residue. D genes are given only for firm matches. Clone size is stated in some rows and not others, as once, few, many or a class when expanded.

j_gene,v_gene,abundance,d_gene,CDR3aa
TRBJ2-4,TRBV7-3,-,-,CASSLGGSFGDIQYF
TRBJ2-1,TRBV9,-,-,CASSGTSYEQFF
TRBJ1-4,TRBV5-4,-,-,CASSLGQLDEKLFF
TRBJ2-2,TRBV7-9,few,TRBD1,CASHGDRGHTGELFF
TRBJ2-7,TRBV4-1,-,-,CASSLGGGPYEQYF
TRBJ1-2,TRBV30,-,-,CAWSVNEAYYGYTF
TRBJ2-7,TRBV6-1,-,-,CASSEELGPYEQYF
TRBJ1-6,TRBV2,-,TRBD1,CASRPRGNSPLHF
TRBJ2-3,TRBV5-6,-,-,CASSGGLRTQYF
TRBJ1-2,TRBV4-1,-,TRBD1,CASNSGTGLLYGYTF
TRBJ2-1,TRBV7-9,-,-,CASSLAAPEQFF
TRBJ2-1,TRBV11-2,-,TRBD1,CASSYGQGAVEQFF
TRBJ2-1,TRBV29-1,few,-,CSAITDNEQFF
TRBJ2-2,TRBV7-9,-,-,CASSLEAANTGELFF
TRBJ2-2,TRBV29-1,-,-,CSVEEAATNTGELFF
TRBJ1-6,TRBV19,-,TRBD1,CASSSTGGASSPLHF
TRBJ2-5,TRBV29-1,-,TRBD2,CSVGRGDQQETQYF
TRBJ2-5,TRBV5-1,-,-,CASSFYGGNQETQYF
TRBJ1-1,TRBV6-1,-,-,CASSRTANTEAFF
TRBJ1-5,TRBV27,-,TRBD1,CASRPGQGPSQPQHF
TRBJ2-7,TRBV13,-,-,CASSSSSYEQYF
TRBJ2-1,TRBV4-2,-,TRBD1,CASSPFGTGGLSSYNEQFF
TRBJ1-1,TRBV7-8,-,-,CASSPDYIPLF
TRBJ2-1,TRBV5-8,-,-,CASSPRGVGYNEQFF
TRBJ2-5,TRBV2,-,-,CASSEVGTQYF
TRBJ1-4,TRBV7-9,few,-,CASSHRDFENEKLFF
TRBJ2-3,TRBV7-9,-,-,CASSYTGDTQYF
TRBJ2-3,TRBV7-6,few,-,CASSPLGDTQYF
TRBJ1-6,TRBV30,-,-,CAWSNPGNSPLHF
TRBJ1-2,TRBV29-1,-,-,CSVFRPGPNGYTF
TRBJ2-1,TRBV15,-,-,CATIEDNEQFF
TRBJ2-1,TRBV30,few,-,CAWSIKYNEQFF
TRBJ2-1,TRBV7-9,few,TRBD2,CASSTTSGVSSYNEQFF
TRBJ1-1,TRBV5-1,few,-,CASSLDGLSGTEAFF
TRBJ1-4,TRBV7-9,few,-,CASSLIREKLFF
TRBJ2-5,TRBV14,few,-,CASSQRARVETQYF
TRBJ2-1,TRBV5-6,-,TRBD2,CASSFGAGPYNEQFF
TRBJ2-5,TRBV29-1,few,TRBD2,CSASGTSTKTQYF
TRBJ2-1,TRBV7-7,-,TRBD2,CASSLTSGPYNEQFF
TRBJ2-1,TRBV9,-,TRBD1,CASTRTGPYNEQFF
TRBJ2-4,TRBV12-5,-,-,CASGFPIQYF
TRBJ2-1,TRBV27,-,-,CASSLSRGEQFF
TRBJ1-2,TRBV30,-,-,CAWSGDFYGYTF
TRBJ2-5,TRBV15,-,-,CATSREVALQETQYF
TRBJ1-2,TRBV5-1,-,TRBD1,CASSGRQGREGYTF
TRBJ1-4,TRBV7-9,-,-,CASAGPDLGNEKLFF
TRBJ2-3,TRBV6-4,-,TRBD2,CASSGASGADTQYF
TRBJ1-6,TRBV5-4,-,-,CASSLREELHF
TRBJ2-6,TRBV2,few,-,CASSAGISGANVLTF
TRBJ1-2,TRBV9,-,-,CASSAEGRVTYGYTF
TRBJ2-2,TRBV11-2,-,TRBD1,CASTNRGDTGELFF
TRBJ2-7,TRBV5-6,-,-,CASSPVGDSLYEQYF
TRBJ2-7,TRBV2,-,-,CATSDVVSNYEQYF
TRBJ1-2,TRBV10-3,-,-,CAISTGNYGYTF
TRBJ1-2,TRBV2,-,-,CASSDNPGYTF
TRBJ2-5,TRBV29-1,-,-,CSVEDGRGYQETQYF
TRBJ2-1,TRBV27,-,TRBD2,CASSLSQRGGRIMNEQFF
TRBJ2-6,TRBV29-1,once,-,CSVEDTIKAPGANVLTF
TRBJ2-1,TRBV27,-,-,CASSFLGGSYNEQFF